The 31 T cell receptor beta chains listed next were all sequenced from one sample in a study of spatial heterogeneity in lung cancer. Documented time point: blood at routine non-recurrence follow-up after resection. From tumor, nontumor lung or frozen PBMC, whole RNA was taken unsorted for sequencing. TCRdb analysed the 5' RACE reads with MiXCR anew, one entry per CDR3 protein. The table lists around 110,000 distinct CDR3 sequences, 9% to 15% of them singletons, with around 16% in the top ten. Source: PBMCs, taken at follow-up. These receptors all come from a male donor with early-stage non-small cell lung cancer.

The chain couples TRBV7-2 to TRBJ2-3; TRBD2 might be the D (6 bases). Germline lookup yields CDR1 SGHTA and CDR2 FQGNSA. The ends were cut back, 1 base at V and 0 bases at J, with 17 bases in the middle. This CDR3 has 18 residues. The chain's CDR3 is CASSLDPLSGQSTDTQYF. The CDR3 DNA is TGTGCCAGCAGCTTAGATCCACTCAGCGGGCAGAGCACAGATACGCAGTATTTT.

This chain joins TRBV2 and TRBJ2-1, with D possibly being TRBD1 or TRBD2 (6 bases each). CDR3 length: 17 amino acids. Trimming left V 4 bases short and J 1 base short, with 17 bases between. Germline lookup yields CDR1 SNHLY and CDR2 FYNNEI. DNA for the CDR3: TGTGCCAGCAGTGGGCTGCTTCGGGGGCGATCCTACAATGAGCAGTTCTTC. It encodes CASSGLLRGRSYNEQFF.

The sample holds a few counts of this clonotype. This chain joins TRBV18 and TRBJ2-3; 9 bases align to TRBD2. The CDR3 length is 15 residues. CDR1 and CDR2 from the germline V gene are KGHSH and LQKENI. The ends lost 3 bases at V and 4 bases at J; junction bases unmatched: 5. CDR3 nucleotides: TGTGCCAGCTCACCTCCCCTAGCGGGGTCAGATACGCAGTATTTT. It translates to CASSPPLAGSDTQYF.

This clonotype was picked up a small number of times. This rearrangement joins TRBV6-5 to TRBJ2-7, with D perhaps TRBD1 or TRBD2 (5 bases each). The germline V gene encodes CDR1 MNHEY and CDR2 SVGAGI. V was pared by 3 bases and J by 2 bases, with 11 bases between. CDR3 length equals 14 residues. The DNA of the CDR3 is TGTGCCAGCAGTTATCGGGACCTAGCCTACGAGCAGTACTTC. This sequence encodes CASSYRDLAYEQYF.

This clonotype was recorded at least ten times. The CDR3 sequence is CSAPTSVNEQFF. In DNA form, the CDR3 reads TGCAGTGCCCCGACAAGCGTGAATGAGCAGTTCTTC. This chain joins TRBV20-1 and TRBJ2-1; D gene uncertain. The germline V and J ends were trimmed by 6 bases and 7 bases, with 13 bases remaining between them. The length of the CDR3 is 12 residues. CDR1 DFQATT and CDR2 SNEGSKA come from the germline V gene (reference sequence).

This clonotype showed up just a few times. The chain has TRBV29-1 and TRBJ1-1, with TRBD1 identical over 7 bases. In germline, CDR1 is SQVTM, CDR2 ANQGSEA. The length of the CDR3 is 12 residues. The J segment lost 5 bases and the V segment lost 7 bases, leaving 7 bases of the junction unmatched. CDR3 DNA: TGCAGCGCCCCAGGGGGGGAAACTGAAGCTTTCTTT. Translated, it gives CSAPGGETEAFF.

This clonotype was counted a single time. The chain carries TRBV6-5 and TRBJ2-3; no reliable D call. Trimming left V 6 bases short and J 6 bases short, with 10 bases between. The CDR3 contains 12 residues. The V gene's germline CDR1 is MNHEY and CDR2 SVGAGI. CDR3 residues: CASRSSSDTQYF. The CDR3 DNA sequence: TGTGCCAGCAGGTCTTCGTCGGATACGCAGTATTTT.

This clonotype showed up many times. The chain carries TRBV19 and TRBJ1-2; D gene ambiguous. Deletions cut 3 bases from V and 3 bases from J, with 8 bases between. CDR1 and CDR2 (germline): LNHDA, SQIVND (reference sequence). The CDR3 has 13 amino acids. The CDR3 loop reads CASSMIGDYGYTF. The CDR3 DNA is TGTGCCAGTAGTATGATCGGAGACTATGGCTACACCTTC.

This chain joins TRBV24-1 and TRBJ2-1, with 9 positions matching TRBD2. Unmatched junction bases numbered 6, after V lost 6 bases and J lost 7 bases. There are 14 residues in the CDR3. Germline CDR1 is KGHDR and CDR2 is SFDVKD. CDR3 nucleotides: TGTGCCACCAGTTTAGCGGGGGCTGAAAATGAGCAGTTCTTC. Amino acids: CATSLAGAENEQFF.

This clonotype has ten or more counts. This chain joins TRBV29-1 and TRBJ2-7; D is unclear. Trimming removed 5 bases from V and 3 bases from J, with 8 bases in between. Per germline, CDR1 SQVTM and CDR2 ANQGSEA. CDR3 size: 11 residues. CDR3 in amino acids: CSVISGYEQYF. DNA of the CDR3: TGCAGCGTTATATCCGGCTACGAGCAGTACTTC.

Regarding this clonotype: One junction end disagrees with the germline gene, perhaps due to a read error. This rearrangement joins TRBV15 to TRBJ2-3; 12 bases map to TRBD2. This CDR3 contains 19 residues. Germline CDR1 LNHNV, CDR2 YYDKDF (reference sequence). The CDR3, as DNA: TGTACCACCAGCAGAGATCCCCCTCGGACTAGCGGGGTCACAGATACGCAGTATTTT. Protein sequence: CTTSRDPPRTSGVTDTQYF.

This clonotype appeared a few times. The chain has TRBV28 and TRBJ2-3; tentative D call: TRBD2 (7 bases). The CDR3 length is 15 residues. Germline V gives CDR1 MDHEN, CDR2 SYDVKM. V lost 7 bases and J 1 base, leaving 15 bases between the germline ends. The CDR3 sequence is CASKGTGGGTDTQYF. CDR3 bases: TGTGCCAGCAAGGGTACGGGGGGCGGCACAGATACGCAGTATTTT.

This clonotype came up many times. CDR3: CSAVNARNEQYF. The CDR3 DNA is TGCAGCGCCGTGAACGCGCGTAACGAGCAGTACTTC. The gene calls are TRBV29-1 and TRBJ2-7; D remains unclear. Germline CDR1 and CDR2: SQVTM and ANQGSEA. Between the trimmed V and J ends, which lost 7 bases and 5 bases, there was a span of 15 bases. The CDR3 is 12 amino acids.

This clonotype occurred many times. The chain uses TRBV3-1 and TRBJ2-4; 9 positions match TRBD2. Germline CDR1 is LGHDT and CDR2 is YNNKEL (reference sequence). V trimming: 4 bases; J trimming: 0 bases; junction bases outside the gene matches: 16. The CDR3 is 20 amino acids. CDR3 residues: CASSPSPRLAGPKAKNIQYF. The CDR3, as DNA: TGTGCCAGCAGCCCTTCTCCGCGGCTAGCGGGACCCAAAGCCAAAAACATTCAGTACTTC.

The gene calls are TRBV7-9 and TRBJ1-1; 7 nucleotides agree with TRBD1. Germline values: CDR1 SEHNR, CDR2 FQNEAQ (reference sequence). J was trimmed by 6 bases and V by 1 base; bases with no gene match: 2. The CDR3 is made up of 13 amino acids. The DNA for the CDR3 is TGTGCCAGCAGCTTAGACCAGGGGGCTGAAGCTTTCTTT. It codes for CASSLDQGAEAFF.

This clonotype was counted a few times. This chain links TRBV19 with TRBJ2-1; 9 bases align to TRBD2. Unmatched junction bases numbered 16, after V lost 3 bases and J lost 4 bases. This CDR3 is built from 19 residues. Germline lookup yields CDR1 LNHDA and CDR2 SQIVND (reference sequence). CDR3 nucleotide sequence: TGTGCCAGTAGTATCCACAGGCTAGCGGGGCAACCCGGGTACAATGAGCAGTTCTTC. Translation: CASSIHRLAGQPGYNEQFF.

This clonotype appeared a few times. J is TRBJ2-7 and V is TRBV29-1, with 8 bases identical to TRBD2. The germline V gene has CDR1 SQVTM and CDR2 ANQGSEA. CDR3 length: 15 residues. The V segment lost 6 bases and the J segment 4 bases; nucleotides outside the gene matches: 14. The CDR3 DNA sequence: TGCAGCGTCCGCCGGGGACTAGGACAAGGATACGAGCAGTACTTC. Translating it yields CSVRRGLGQGYEQYF.

This chain joins TRBV3-1 and TRBJ1-1, with 7 bases that match TRBD1. The germline V gene has CDR1 LGHDT and CDR2 YNNKEL (reference sequence). The length of the CDR3 is 14 residues. V shed 5 bases, J shed 4 bases, and the junction held 7 bases outside the gene matches. CDR3 sequence (DNA): TGTGCCAGCAGCTTACAGGGGAGCGGCACTGAAGCTTTCTTT. Encoded protein: CASSLQGSGTEAFF.

The chain uses TRBV7-6 and TRBJ2-1; 11 bases are shared with TRBD2. The trim removed 5 bases at V and 0 bases at J, leaving 6 bases unmatched. CDR1 and CDR2 (germline): SGHVS, FNYEAQ. This CDR3 has 17 residues. In DNA, the CDR3 is TGTGCCAGCAGCGACCGACTAGCGGGGCCCTCCTACAATGAGCAGTTCTTC. Protein: CASSDRLAGPSYNEQFF.

This clonotype was observed a handful of times. This chain joins TRBV18 and TRBJ1-1; 11 bases are a match to TRBD1. The CDR3 loop spans 15 amino acids. The ends lost 4 bases at V and 4 bases at J; junction bases unmatched: 5. Per the germline V gene, CDR1 is KGHSH and CDR2 is LQKENI. The CDR3 DNA follows: TGTGCCAGCTCACTGGACAGGGGGCCGGTCACTGAAGCTTTCTTT. Its protein is CASSLDRGPVTEAFF.

This clonotype showed up many times. J is TRBJ1-5 and V is TRBV10-1; 9 nucleotides line up with TRBD1. This CDR3 spans 13 amino acids. Germline V gene data show CDR1 as WNHNN and CDR2 as SYGVQD (reference sequence). The ends lost 9 bases at V and 5 bases at J; junction bases unmatched: 5. Here the CDR3 DNA reads TGCGCCAGAGGACAGGGGCACGATCAGCCCCAGCATTTT. Translating it yields CARGQGHDQPQHF.

This clonotype was counted a few times. The chain is built from TRBV20-1 and TRBJ2-5; TRBD2 might be the D (6 bases). Germline lookup yields CDR1 DFQATT and CDR2 SNEGSKA (reference sequence). CDR3 length: 14 residues. The CDR3 protein is CTIRAGGSSETQYF. The CDR3 DNA follows: TGCACTATCCGAGCGGGCGGATCGTCAGAGACCCAGTACTTC.

V and J are TRBV27 and TRBJ2-7; D is uncertain. Germline CDR1 MNHEY, CDR2 SMNVEV (reference sequence). There are 15 residues in the CDR3. V was trimmed by 6 bases and J by 2 bases, leaving 17 bases between them. CDR3 amino acids: CASSHEPDQAYEQYF. CDR3 bases: TGTGCCAGCAGCCATGAACCGGACCAAGCCTACGAGCAGTACTTC.

This clonotype was counted many times. The V call is TRBV29-1, the J call TRBJ1-5; D might be TRBD1 (5 bases). Germline V gives CDR1 SQVTM, CDR2 ANQGSEA. The CDR3 length is 14 residues. The V end was cut by 6 bases, the J end by 0 bases, with 12 bases between. The CDR3 is CSVGGDSSNQPQHF. CDR3 sequence (DNA): TGCAGCGTCGGCGGGGACTCTAGCAATCAGCCCCAGCATTTT.

This clonotype was counted at least ten times. The CDR3 bases are TGCGCCAGCAGCCAAGAGGACTCCTACGAGCAGTACTTC. Its translation: CASSQEDSYEQYF. This chain uses TRBV4-1 with TRBJ2-7, with unresolved D. Trimming left V 0 bases short and J 0 bases short, with 3 bases between. Germline CDR1 reads MGHRA; CDR2 reads YSYEKL. This CDR3 has 13 amino acids.

This clonotype has a count of ten or more. The DNA for the CDR3 is TGTGCCAGCAGGACGACAGGGGGCGCGGGGGAGCAGTACTTC. It yields the protein CASRTTGGAGEQYF. The genes are TRBV5-4 and TRBJ2-7; 10 bases map to TRBD1. The CDR3 extends over 14 amino acids. Per germline, CDR1 SGHNT and CDR2 YYREEE (reference sequence). Germline trimming cut 5 bases from V and 7 bases from J; bases unmatched to any gene: 9.

This clonotype was observed a handful of times. This rearrangement joins TRBV7-2 to TRBJ1-3; D unresolved. The V and J ends lost 1 base and 0 bases respectively, with 13 bases between them. CDR3 length: 17 amino acids. Germline V lookup: CDR1 SGHTA, CDR2 FQGNSA. The CDR3 coding sequence is TGTGCCAGCAGCTTAGTGTTCGCCTCTAGCTCTGGAAACACCATATATTTT. Its protein product is CASSLVFASSSGNTIYF.

This chain connects TRBV7-6 to TRBJ1-1; no firm D call. The CDR3 spans 13 residues. V was trimmed by 4 bases and J by 1 base, leaving 7 bases between them. Germline assignment: CDR1 SGHVS and CDR2 FNYEAQ. The CDR3 region is CASSSLPNTEAFF. DNA for the CDR3: TGTGCCAGCAGCTCTCTTCCGAACACTGAAGCTTTCTTT.

This clonotype was seen a few times. V is TRBV7-9 and J is TRBJ2-7; D is unresolved. The CDR3 loop spans 11 amino acids. Germline CDR1 reads SEHNR; CDR2 reads FQNEAQ (reference sequence). V lost 5 bases and J lost 6, with 8 bases in between. CDR3 loop: CASSMGGEQYF. For the CDR3, the DNA is TGTGCCAGCAGCATGGGCGGCGAGCAGTACTTC.

The rearrangement links TRBV7-2 to TRBJ2-3, with D uncertain. The CDR3 has 11 amino acids. Looked up from germline, CDR1 is SGHTA and CDR2 is FQGNSA. The V end was cut by 0 bases, the J end by 8 bases, with 3 bases between. CDR3 bases: TGTGCCAGCAGCTTAGCGGGTACGCAGTATTTT. Its translation is CASSLAGTQYF.

The V and J genes are TRBV5-1 and TRBJ2-7; a weak D match, TRBD2 (6 bases). Germline CDR1 and CDR2: SGHRS and YFSETQ. The CDR3 length is 12 residues. V was cut by 4 bases and J by 6 bases, with 11 bases left in between. The CDR3 bases are TGCGCCAGCAGCCGGGACTTATCCGAGCAGTACTTC. As protein: CASSRDLSEQYF.